The present T cell receptor (beta chain) was sequenced within a study of OX40 agonist ivuxolimab in advanced cancers. Study-level information: Mean age approximately 59 years, range about 20 to 79; 82.7% male. Partial responses were seen in three patients, one with hepatocellular carcinoma and two with cutaneous melanoma.

Here immunoSEQ multiplex PCR was the method, and the copy in TCRdb shows in-frame clones only, minus some. The table has approximately 70,000 clones, 75% to 90% seen once. Study observations and caveats: The study observed clonal expansion of CD4+ and CD8+ blood T cells by week 6 at 0.1 to 3.0 mg/kg.

CDR1 is SGHTA and CDR2 is FQGNSA in the germline V gene. V lost 5 bases and J lost 4, with 14 bases in between. The CDR3 is 15 residues long. A remark on this clone: Its matching antigen is unknown.

Sequences were derived from CD4+ or CD8+ T cells sorted from blood, sampled in a trial of the OX40 agonist ivuxolimab. The source is an adult with an advanced solid tumor such as melanoma, head and neck, liver or kidney cancer. V is TRBV7-2 and J is TRBJ1-4; maybe TRBD1 (6 bases). The CDR3 region has the DNA TGTGCCAGCAGCGTAACAGGGCACTATAATGAAAAACTGTTTTTT. Its protein is CASSVTGHYNEKLFF.